Following are 23 T cell receptor beta chains from one sample sequenced in a study of preoperative IRX-2 immunotherapy in early breast cancer. The sample's treatment: preoperative locoregional IRX-2 cytokine immunotherapy. Produced via immunoSEQ multiplex PCR; TCRdb's table is partial and in-frame only. The table records under 50,000 clones, 75% to 85% of them present only once. This specimen was lymph node tissue, taken after IRX-2 immunotherapy. All receptors derive from a human donor with breast cancer.

V and J are TRBV28 and TRBJ1-3; TRBD1 is a possible D gene (5 bases). Germline V gives CDR1 MDHEN, CDR2 SYDVKM. This CDR3 is built from 15 residues. V was clipped by 1 base and J by 2 bases, with 9 bases between them. The CDR3 region is CASSLSGGTGNTIYF. CDR3 coding DNA: TGTGCCAGCAGTTTATCGGGGGGGACTGGAAACACCATATATTTT.

The rearrangement links TRBV14 to TRBJ2-7, with 7 bases lining up with TRBD2. Germline values: CDR1 SGHDN, CDR2 FVKESK. This CDR3 has 18 amino acids. V shed 4 bases and J 1 base; nucleotides not matched to a gene: 16. CDR3 sequence: CASSPILGGAPKSYEQYF. DNA for the CDR3: TGTGCCAGCAGCCCTATACTGGGAGGGGCACCTAAATCCTACGAGCAGTACTTC.

This clone occurred a few times. V gene TRBV29-1 combines with J gene TRBJ2-7; TRBD1 is a possible D gene (6 bases). Germline CDR1 SQVTM, CDR2 ANQGSEA. The CDR3 has 12 residues. The germline V and J ends were trimmed by 6 bases and 5 bases, with 14 bases remaining between them. The CDR3 protein is CSVATGMHEQYF. The CDR3 nucleotides read TGCAGCGTCGCAACAGGGATGCACGAGCAGTACTTC.

V gene TRBV30 combines with J gene TRBJ1-2, with a possible D match to TRBD1 (5 bases). Per germline, CDR1 GTSNPN and CDR2 SVGIG (reference sequence). The CDR3 runs to 13 residues. The ends were cut back, 0 bases at V and 10 bases at J, with 15 bases in the middle. DNA for the CDR3: TGTGCCTGGAGTGTAGCGACAGAGTACGACTACACCTTC. Protein product: CAWSVATEYDYTF.

V is TRBV6-8 and J is TRBJ1-1, with D possibly TRBD1 on 5 matching bases. Germline V gene lookup returns CDR1 MNHGY and CDR2 SAAAGT. CDR3 length: 14 amino acids. V lost 10 bases and J lost 2, with 17 bases in between. CDR3 loop: CAIRADGLNTEAFF. Here the CDR3 DNA reads TGTGCCATCAGGGCGGACGGACTTAACACTGAAGCTTTCTTT.

The chain links TRBV6-8 to TRBJ1-1, with a weak D call TRBD1 (6 bases). The CDR3 sequence is 13 residues long. Trimming shortened V by 5 bases and J by 4 bases, and 11 bases separated the two germline ends. Germline CDR1 is MNHGY and CDR2 is SAAAGT. CDR3 sequence reads: CASSQGRSTEAFF. The CDR3 DNA sequence: TGTGCCAGCAGTCAGGGGCGCAGCACTGAAGCTTTCTTT.

The chain carries TRBV6-8 and TRBJ2-7; a weak D match, TRBD1 (6 bases). V lost 7 bases to trimming and J lost 4 bases, with 17 bases between them. The germline gives CDR1 MNHGY, CDR2 SAAAGT. This CDR3 has 14 residues. As DNA, the CDR3 is TGTGCCAGCAAGGTGGCAGGGGCGACTTACGAGCAGTACTTC. Translating it yields CASKVAGATYEQYF.

The V call is TRBV15, the J call TRBJ1-2; 8 bases map to TRBD1. The CDR3 is 18 residues long. V trimming: 0 bases; J trimming: 4 bases; junction bases outside the gene matches: 13. Looked up from germline, CDR1 is LNHNV and CDR2 is YYDKDF (reference sequence). The CDR3, as DNA: TGTGCCACCAGCAGAGACTTCCCCGGACAGGGAAACCTCTATGGCTACACCTTC. As protein: CATSRDFPGQGNLYGYTF. Supplemented by reference TRBV15 and TRBJ1-2, the full variable domain reads DAMVIQNPRYQVTQFGKPVTLSCSQTLNHNVMYWYQQKSSQAPKLLFHYYDKDFNNEADTPDNFQSRRPNTSFCFLDIRSPGLGDTAMYLCATSRDFPGQGNLYGYTFGSGTRLTVV.

The chain links TRBV11-3 to TRBJ2-3, with D perhaps matching TRBD1 (5 bases). The V and J ends lost 1 base and 5 bases respectively, with 19 bases between them. The CDR3 covers 17 residues. The germline CDR1 and CDR2 sequences are SGHNT and YENEEA. CDR3 DNA sequence: TGTGCCAGCAGCTTAGTAGTCATCCTCAGGGTCGGAGATACGCAGTATTTT. It specifies CASSLVVILRVGDTQYF.

This chain joins TRBV11-3 and TRBJ2-2, with 7 nucleotides matching TRBD1. The V gene's germline CDR1 is SGHNT and CDR2 YENEEA. The CDR3 is 15 amino acids. J lost 5 bases, V lost 6 bases, and 9 bases had no gene match. CDR3 DNA: TGTGCCAGCAGTCCCACGGGACAGAAGACCGGGGAGCTGTTTTTT. Translating it yields CASSPTGQKTGELFF. The full variable domain, rest sourced from reference TRBV11-3 and TRBJ2-2, is EAGVVQSPRYKIIEKKQPVAFWCNPISGHNTLYWYLQNLGQGPELLIRYENEEAVDDSQLPKDRFSAERLKGVDSTLKIQPAELGDSAVYLCASSPTGQKTGELFFGEGSRLTVL.

The V call is TRBV11-3, the J call TRBJ1-1; 7 bases agree with TRBD1. From germline, CDR1 is SGHNT and CDR2 YENEEA. J was trimmed by 2 bases and V by 6 bases; bases with no gene match: 6. CDR3 size: 14 residues. As DNA, the CDR3 is TGTGCCAGCAGTCAAAGGGGGCGAAACACTGAAGCTTTCTTT. This encodes CASSQRGRNTEAFF.

The V gene is TRBV4-1, the J gene TRBJ2-1; D could derive from TRBD1 or TRBD2 (5 bases each). Germline V gene data show CDR1 as MGHRA and CDR2 as YSYEKL. With 1 base removed from V and 5 bases from J, the gap between germline ends came to 21 bases. CDR3 size: 18 residues. This CDR3 is CASSQVIGDHAKNNEQFF. The CDR3 DNA sequence: TGCGCCAGCAGCCAAGTGATAGGGGACCACGCAAAGAACAATGAGCAGTTCTTC.

The CDR3 reads CASSGQGNSPLHF. CDR3 DNA: TGCGCCAGCAGCGGACAGGGAAATTCACCCCTCCACTTT. The gene calls are TRBV10-1 and TRBJ1-6; 8 nucleotides line up with TRBD1. Germline assignment: CDR1 WNHNN and CDR2 SYGVQD (reference sequence). The CDR3 runs to 13 residues. The V and J ends lost 6 bases and 7 bases, in that order; junction bases with no gene match: 2.

The rearrangement joins TRBV1 to TRBJ2-1; the table's TRBD2 call for D was not verified on the DNA. TRBV1 is labeled a pseudogene. CDR3 size: 15 residues. In nucleotides, the CDR3 is TGCGCCAGCAGCCCTAGCGGGAGCTCCTACAATGAGCAGTTCTTC. The encoded protein is CASSPSGSSYNEQFF.

The rearrangement links TRBV22-1 to TRBJ2-2; the listed D gene, TRBD2, was not tested against the DNA. TRBV22-1 counts as a pseudogene. This CDR3 contains 15 residues. The CDR3 reads CASSPDSPNTGELFF. The CDR3 bases are TGTGCCAGCAGCCCAGACTCCCCCAACACCGGGGAGCTGTTTTTT.

This clone was seen just once. The chain combines TRBV6-8 with TRBJ1-3, with D possibly being TRBD1 (5 bases). CDR3 size: 14 residues. Germline V gives CDR1 MNHGY, CDR2 SAAAGT. V was trimmed by 4 bases and J by 0 bases, leaving 7 bases between them. The CDR3 DNA is TGTGCCAGCAGTTCAGGACACTCTGGAAACACCATATATTTT. Its translation: CASSSGHSGNTIYF.

This chain links TRBV7-1 with TRBJ2-2; D is ambiguous. TRBV7-1 qualifies as an ORF whose function is uncertain. This CDR3 region has 13 residues. V lost 4 bases and J lost 6, with 9 bases in between. Written as DNA, the CDR3 is TGTGCCAGCAGCTTAGGGAAACCCGGGGAGCTGTTTTTT. This translates into CASSLGKPGELFF.

The sample holds a few counts of this clone. The genes are TRBV15 and TRBJ2-1; the match to TRBD2 covers 11 bases. Trimming cost V 3 bases and J 7 bases; bases outside gene matches: 5. This CDR3 has 15 amino acids. Germline lookup yields CDR1 LNHNV and CDR2 YYDKDF (reference sequence). CDR3 protein: CATSSLTSGGNEQFF. DNA for the CDR3: TGTGCCACCAGCAGTCTCACTAGCGGGGGTAATGAGCAGTTCTTC.

The chain uses TRBV7-1 and TRBJ1-2; D may be TRBD1 (5 bases). TRBV7-1 is an ORF; its function is uncertain. The V end was cut by 4 bases, the J end by 2 bases, with 8 bases between. The CDR3 covers 13 residues. CDR3 amino acids: CASSFRGNYGYTF. The CDR3, as DNA: TGTGCCAGCAGCTTCCGGGGGAACTATGGCTACACCTTC.

The chain carries TRBV6-8 and TRBJ1-2; tentatively, D is TRBD1 (5 bases). The V gene's germline CDR1 is MNHGY and CDR2 SAAAGT. This CDR3 is built from 12 residues. Trimming stripped 6 bases from V and 8 bases from J, with 13 bases between. CDR3 sequence reads: CASRGGAGGYTF. The CDR3 nucleotides read TGTGCCAGCAGGGGTGGGGCCGGGGGCTACACCTTC.

The chain links TRBV19 to TRBJ2-2; D remains ambiguous. Between the trimmed V and J ends, which lost 4 bases and 0 bases, there was a span of 6 bases. The CDR3 has 14 amino acids. Germline V gene sequence: CDR1 LNHDA, CDR2 SQIVND (reference sequence). This chain's CDR3 is CASSSLSNTGELFF. The CDR3 DNA reads TGTGCCAGTAGTAGCTTATCGAACACCGGGGAGCTGTTTTTT.

This chain joins TRBV1 and TRBJ1-3. TRBV1 counts as a pseudogene. The CDR3 sequence is 12 residues long. Here the CDR3 DNA reads TGCGCCAGCAGCTACTCTGGAAACACCATATATTTT. This translates into CASSYSGNTIYF.

CDR3 sequence reads: CASSLGGAGETQYF. Here the CDR3 DNA reads TGTGCCAGCAGCTTAGGGGGGGCTGGAGAGACCCAGTACTTC. This chain uses TRBV11-3 with TRBJ2-5; D may match TRBD1 or TRBD2 (6 bases each). V was clipped by 1 base and J by 4 bases, with 10 bases between them. The CDR3 runs to 14 residues. Looked up from germline, CDR1 is SGHNT and CDR2 is YENEEA. Together with reference TRBV11-3 and TRBJ2-5, the CDR3 gives the full variable domain: EAGVVQSPRYKIIEKKQPVAFWCNPISGHNTLYWYLQNLGQGPELLIRYENEEAVDDSQLPKDRFSAERLKGVDSTLKIQPAELGDSAVYLCASSLGGAGETQYFGPGTRLLVL.